The T cell receptor (beta chain) described here comes from a study of beta chain features in type 1 diabetes. Points from the study as a whole: Shortening of TCRB CDR3s, moderate but significant, appeared in all four CD4+ subsets of Type 1 diabetes patients. The VDJ junctions of type 1 diabetes patients carried fewer insertions and more deletions. Within patients, naive, central memory and Treg TCRB repertoires seemed more similar than within healthy donors. Resolution of whether HLA type affects TCRB rearrangement was not achieved here.

In regard to this clone: Its specificity is unknown.

The CDR3 sequence is 16 residues long. V shed 6 bases and J 0 bases; nucleotides not matched to a gene: 8. The germline V gene encodes CDR1 SEHNR and CDR2 FQNEAQ (reference sequence). Expressed TCRB transcripts were sequenced, since all the RNA that had been isolated was reverse transcribed. Assay used: immunoSEQ multiplex PCR; TCRdb lists only in-frame clones, some missing. The repertoire includes about 260,000 clones, around 21% of them detected once, and 0.025% to 0.035% sits in the top ten. Purity of each sorted population was above 98%. The source is a woman aged 40 to 49 with type 1 diabetes. Sequenced input: naive CD4+ T cells from blood. The chain uses TRBV7-9 and TRBJ2-7, with 10 bases matching TRBD2. The CDR3 is CASSYRSSGSSYEQYF. Here the CDR3 DNA reads TGTGCCAGCAGTTATCGATCTAGCGGGAGCTCCTACGAGCAGTACTTC.